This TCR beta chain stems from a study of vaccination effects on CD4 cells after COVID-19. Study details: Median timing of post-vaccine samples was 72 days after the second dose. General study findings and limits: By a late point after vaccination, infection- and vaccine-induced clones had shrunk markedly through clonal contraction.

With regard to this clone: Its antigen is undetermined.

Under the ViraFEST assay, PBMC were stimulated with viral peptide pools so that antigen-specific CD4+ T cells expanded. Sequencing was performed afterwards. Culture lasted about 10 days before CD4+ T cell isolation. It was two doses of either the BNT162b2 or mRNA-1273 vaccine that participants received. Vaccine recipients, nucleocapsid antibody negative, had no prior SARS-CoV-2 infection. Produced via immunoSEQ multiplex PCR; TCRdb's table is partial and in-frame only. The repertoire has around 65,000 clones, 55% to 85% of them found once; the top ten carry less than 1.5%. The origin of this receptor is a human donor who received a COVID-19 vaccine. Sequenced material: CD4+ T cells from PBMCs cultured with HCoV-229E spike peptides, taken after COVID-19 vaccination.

In DNA form, the CDR3 reads TGTGCCAGTAGTAAACCCCGGGACAGGGGGCGCAGTTCACCCCTCCACTTT. Encoded protein: CASSKPRDRGRSSPLHF. The V call is TRBV19, the J call TRBJ1-6; 12 nucleotides match TRBD1. V shed 4 bases and J 9 bases; nucleotides not matched to a gene: 10. The CDR3 has 17 residues. CDR1 and CDR2 from the germline V gene are LNHDA and SQIVND (reference sequence). Drawing the rest from reference TRBV19 and TRBJ1-6, the complete variable domain is DGGITQSPKYLFRKEGQNVTLSCEQNLNHDAMYWYRQDPGQGLRLIYYSQIVNDFQKGDIAEGYSVSREKKESFPLTVTSAQKNPTAFYLCASSKPRDRGRSSPLHFGNGTRLTVT.